A single sample gave rise to the 11 T cell receptor beta chains below, sequenced in a study of blood T cell repertoires in COVID-19. Data came from immunoSEQ multiplex PCR; TCRdb stores just in-frame clones and leaves some out. Among 95,000 to 100,000 clones listed, around 85% were seen once. Material for sequencing was peripheral blood. These receptors all stem from a woman between 70 and 85 years old with active or convalescent COVID-19.

CDR3 DNA: TGTGCCCCCCTTACTCAGGGATGTAGCTATGGCTACACCTTC. The encoded protein is CAPLTQGCSYGYTF. The J gene is TRBJ1-2, the V gene TRBV10-3, with D tentatively TRBD1 (5 bases). The germline V and J ends were trimmed by 11 bases and 4 bases, with 20 bases remaining between them. CDR1 is ENHRY, CDR2 SYGVKD, per germline. This CDR3 comprises 14 residues.

This clone has a single count. The chain links TRBV11-1 to TRBJ2-6; 7 nucleotides line up with TRBD2. J lost 1 base, V lost 3 bases, and 0 bases had no gene match. The CDR3 runs to 15 residues. CDR1 and CDR2 from the germline V gene are SGHAT and FQDESV (reference sequence). The CDR3 DNA reads TGTGCCAGCAGCTTGGGAGGGTCTGGGGCCAACGTCCTGACTTTC. Amino acid sequence: CASSLGGSGANVLTF.

This sequence joins TRBV14 and TRBJ2-1, with 7 bases aligning to TRBD2. CDR1 SGHDN and CDR2 FVKESK come from the germline V gene. The junction had 5 bases not matched to a gene; V was cut back by 1 base and J by 2 bases. This CDR3 region has 16 residues. CDR3 residues: CASSQATGTTYNEQFF. The CDR3, as DNA: TGTGCCAGCAGCCAAGCCACCGGGACTACCTACAATGAGCAGTTCTTC.

The rearrangement links TRBV4-1 to TRBJ1-4, with D unresolved. Trimming removed 0 bases at V and 8 bases at J, with 16 bases between. Per germline, CDR1 MGHRA and CDR2 YSYEKL. The CDR3 is 16 amino acids. CDR3 coding DNA: TGCGCCAGCAGCCAAGACCCGGGATCCTTGGAGGAAAAACTGTTTTTT. Protein product: CASSQDPGSLEEKLFF.

In its sample, this clone was seen once. The chain links TRBV4-3 to TRBJ2-2; 8 bases fit TRBD1. Losses at the gene ends were 4 bases for V and 4 bases for J; bases not matched to a gene: 5. The germline V gene has CDR1 LGHNA and CDR2 YSLEER. This CDR3 comprises 15 residues. This chain's CDR3 is CASSPGQGVTGELFF. In nucleotides, the CDR3 is TGCGCCAGCAGCCCTGGACAGGGAGTCACCGGGGAGCTGTTTTTT.

The CDR3 protein is CASSQAPDRGNSYGYTF. DNA for the CDR3: TGTGCCAGCAGCCAAGCCCCGGACAGGGGGAATTCCTATGGCTACACCTTC. This chain uses TRBV4-2 with TRBJ1-2; TRBD1 matches at 10 bases. The CDR3 is 17 residues long. J was trimmed by 4 bases and V by 1 base; bases with no gene match: 9. CDR1 LGHNA and CDR2 YNFKEQ come from the germline V gene.

The rearrangement uses TRBV28 and TRBJ2-7; no clear D gene. The CDR3 is made up of 15 amino acids. V lost 1 base and J 3 bases, leaving 13 bases between the germline ends. Germline CDR1 reads MDHEN; CDR2 reads SYDVKM. The DNA for the CDR3 is TGTGCCAGCAGTTTATACCCCCCTGGAGTCTACGAGCAGTACTTC. Translated, it gives CASSLYPPGVYEQYF.

The chain combines TRBV6-5 with TRBJ2-7; 12 bases map to TRBD1. The length of the CDR3 is 14 residues. V lost 7 bases, J lost 4 bases, and 5 bases stayed unmatched. Germline assignment: CDR1 MNHEY and CDR2 SVGAGI. The CDR3 DNA reads TGTGCCAGCACTACGGGACAGGGGGCATACGAGCAGTACTTC. Amino acid sequence: CASTTGQGAYEQYF.

This clone was counted once. The chain joins TRBV19 to TRBJ2-1; D is unclear. Per the germline V gene, CDR1 is LNHDA and CDR2 is SQIVND (reference sequence). V was shortened by 4 bases and J by 5 bases, with 12 bases between the two germline ends. There are 14 residues in the CDR3. This chain's CDR3 is CASSRSSINNEQFF. DNA for the CDR3: TGTGCCAGTAGTAGGAGCTCCATTAACAATGAGCAGTTCTTC.

The chain joins TRBV28 to TRBJ1-1; D is possibly TRBD1 (6 bases). This CDR3 has 13 residues. Germline loops: CDR1 MDHEN, CDR2 SYDVKM. V was clipped by 7 bases and J by 6 bases, with 15 bases between them. In DNA form, the CDR3 reads TGTGCCAGCACCCTTCGGGAGGGGGCTGAAGCTTTCTTT. This translates into CASTLREGAEAFF.

The chain has TRBV29-1 and TRBJ1-5, with 7 bases identical to TRBD1. V lost 4 bases, J lost 0 bases, and 3 bases stayed unmatched. The V gene's germline CDR1 is SQVTM and CDR2 ANQGSEA. The CDR3 contains 14 residues. The CDR3 reads CSVGQGDSNQPQHF. In DNA, the CDR3 is TGCAGCGTTGGACAGGGTGATAGCAATCAGCCCCAGCATTTT.